This T cell receptor (beta chain) was recorded in a study of blood T cell repertoires in COVID-19 (dated by TCRdb to 2019 to 2021). About the investigation overall: Samples covering the acute and convalescent phases of COVID-19 were provided by collaborators in the United States, Italy and Spain. The prospective study material was composed of cDNA or gDNA derived from T cells, B-cell-depleted T cells, or PBMCs. Deeply sampled blood TCRbeta repertoires from subjects exposed to, actively infected with, or recovered from COVID-19 were included in the dataset. The repertoires were released in a freely available public database intended as a resource for research on the immune response to SARS-CoV-2. Samples were obtained from the ongoing ImmuneRACE study (first 160 participants) and from 950 to 1,500 subjects provided by 6 global collaborators. The sample metadata nearly always contained a de-identified subject ID, COVID-19 status, age in years and sex. Where HLA class I and class II types were available, the types were taken from metadata supplied by the sample provider, not from assay-based typing. Here is what the overall study found, with its caveats: How much clinical and demographic metadata was included differed by source and by participant, and the metadata was provided uncurated.

The collaborating institutions used their own protocols to collect whole blood in K2EDTA tubes. For TCRbeta analysis, collaborators shipped samples as frozen whole blood, isolated PBMCs, or DNA extracted from either of those sample types. TCRbeta CDR3 regions were amplified from genomic DNA by means of the immunoSEQ Assay, a bias-controlled multiplex PCR. In the paper's pipeline: The number of nucleated cells in each sample was estimated by amplification of reference gene primers within the assay. To quantify the absolute abundance of each unique TCRbeta CDR3 rearrangement, sequence reads were collapsed and filtered. Productive Simpson clonality was computed per sample as the square root of Simpson's diversity index over productive rearrangements. TCRdb limited this immuneACCESS table to in-frame rearrangements with V and J called. A share of clones is missing; checked studies link under half to unresolved V genes, and the rest is unexplained. The V and J calls and clone size are taken from that table; D and trimming were inferred from the DNA. For this sample there are 40,000 to 50,000 clones; 81% appear just once. 39% of the sample is held by the ten biggest clonotypes.

Regarding this clone: The antigen it binds to is not known. The sample holds no much larger clone one base away, and base qualities are not on file.

This TCR came from a man aged 35 to 55 with active or convalescent COVID-19. Sequencing was done on a sample of peripheral blood.

The CDR3 has the sequence CASSGPSASGKETQYF. The DNA is TGTGCCAGCAGCGGGCCTTCGGCTAGCGGAAAAGAGACCCAGTACTTC. This chain joins TRBV9 to TRBJ2-5, with TRBD2 identical over 7 junction bases. Including the terminal cysteine and phenylalanine, the CDR3 comprises 16 residues. Of all the DNA, just the CDR3 is kept, 48 bases in frame from base 1. Based on the germline V gene, the CDR1 and CDR2 sequences are SGDLS and YYNGEE. The germline V and J ends show losses of 3 bases and 3 bases respectively, and no gene match explains 11 bases of the junction.